A single sample gave rise to the 22 T cell receptor beta chains below, sequenced in a study of tissue T cells after allogeneic stem cell transplantation. Here immunoSEQ multiplex PCR was the method, and the copy in TCRdb shows in-frame clones only, minus some. The sample lists roughly 300 clones; 55% to 80% were seen once. Enrolled prospectively were adult allogeneic hematopoietic cell transplant recipients whose graft-versus-host disease was steroid-refractory. This material consisted of esophageal tissue, taken at autopsy. The receptor set was obtained from an older male patient with steroid-refractory graft-versus-host disease after an allogeneic stem cell transplant. Among the T cells, some may be from the graft donor.

This clone was seen a handful of times. The V call is TRBV5-6, the J call TRBJ1-2; D possibly corresponds to TRBD1 (6 bases). The V end lost 0 bases, the J end lost 0 bases, and 12 bases lay between the germline ends. In germline, CDR1 is SGHDT, CDR2 YYEEEE. The CDR3 is 16 amino acids. The CDR3 nucleotides are TGTGCCAGCAGCTTGGCAGTCTCAGGGGCTAACTATGGCTACACCTTC. It yields the protein CASSLAVSGANYGYTF. The whole variable domain, remainder taken from reference TRBV5-6 and TRBJ1-2, is DAGVTQSPTHLIKTRGQQVTLRCSPKSGHDTVSWYQQALGQGPQFIFQYYEEEERQRGNFPDRFSGHQFPNYSSELNVNALLLGDSALYLCASSLAVSGANYGYTFGSGTRLTVV.

This clone was seen a handful of times. V is TRBV7-9 and J is TRBJ2-7, with D uncertain. The CDR3 is 11 residues long. Trimming left V 3 bases short and J 5 bases short, with 5 bases between. The germline V gene encodes CDR1 SEHNR and CDR2 FQNEAQ (reference sequence). The CDR3 region is CASSFSNEQYF. CDR3 coding DNA: TGTGCCAGCAGCTTTTCCAACGAGCAGTACTTC. The complete variable domain, with remaining parts taken from reference TRBV7-9 and TRBJ2-7, reads DTGVSQNPRHKITKRGQNVTFRCDPISEHNRLYWYRQTLGQGPEFLTYFQNEAQLEKSRLLSDRFSAERPKGSFSTLEIQRTEQGDSAMYLCASSFSNEQYFGPGTRLTVT.

This chain connects TRBV19 to TRBJ1-5; D gene uncertain. The CDR3 runs to 16 residues. Trimming took off 3 bases at V and 4 bases at J, with 16 bases between the two ends. Germline values: CDR1 LNHDA, CDR2 SQIVND (reference sequence). As DNA, the CDR3 is TGTGCCAGTAGTATCTCCTGGCAAGAACTAAATCAGCCCCAGCATTTT. As protein: CASSISWQELNQPQHF.

V gene TRBV4-3 combines with J gene TRBJ2-1; 15 nucleotides line up with TRBD2. V was pared by 5 bases and J by 6 bases, with 2 bases of the junction left unmatched. This CDR3 region has 15 residues. Germline V CDR1 and CDR2: LGHNA, YSLEER. CDR3 sequence reads: CASSEGLAGGNEQFF. DNA for the CDR3: TGCGCCAGCAGCGAGGGACTAGCGGGGGGCAATGAGCAGTTCTTC.

V usage is TRBV27 and J usage is TRBJ1-4; D unresolved. V lost 7 bases and J lost 0, with 18 bases in between. The CDR3 totals 17 residues. The V gene's germline CDR1 is MNHEY and CDR2 SMNVEV (reference sequence). The CDR3 here is CASTQKTYSATNEKLFF. The CDR3 DNA follows: TGTGCCAGCACCCAGAAAACCTACAGTGCAACTAATGAAAAACTGTTTTTT.

J is TRBJ1-6 and V is TRBV19; 11 bases map to TRBD1. The CDR3 is made up of 15 amino acids. The V gene end was trimmed by 3 bases and the J gene end by 9 bases; junction bases not matched to a gene: 4. CDR1 is LNHDA and CDR2 is SQIVND in the germline V gene (reference sequence). The CDR3 reads CASSIGTGGFSPLHF. In DNA form, the CDR3 reads TGTGCCAGTAGTATCGGGACAGGGGGTTTTTCACCCCTCCACTTT.

The chain combines TRBV5-4 with TRBJ2-1; D possibly corresponds to TRBD2 (7 bases). The germline CDR1 and CDR2 sequences are SGHNT and YYREEE (reference sequence). CDR3 length: 15 amino acids. Trimming cost V 4 bases and J 8 bases, with 19 bases left between them. This CDR3 is CASSPEPRGGDEQFF. CDR3 nucleotides: TGTGCCAGCAGCCCTGAGCCCCGCGGGGGCGATGAGCAGTTCTTC.

V and J are TRBV7-9 and TRBJ2-3, with D tentatively TRBD1 or TRBD2 (6 bases each). The V and J ends lost 4 bases and 4 bases respectively, with 18 bases between them. CDR1 and CDR2 from the germline V gene are SEHNR and FQNEAQ (reference sequence). The CDR3 is 16 amino acids. CDR3 coding DNA: TGTGCCAGCAGCTCACTCGACGAGGGGGGAGCAGATACGCAGTATTTT. Its protein product is CASSSLDEGGADTQYF. Drawing the rest from reference TRBV7-9 and TRBJ2-3, the complete variable domain is DTGVSQNPRHKITKRGQNVTFRCDPISEHNRLYWYRQTLGQGPEFLTYFQNEAQLEKSRLLSDRFSAERPKGSFSTLEIQRTEQGDSAMYLCASSSLDEGGADTQYFGPGTRLTVL.

V and J are TRBV7-2 and TRBJ2-7; D remains ambiguous. CDR3 length: 13 residues. From germline, CDR1 is SGHTA and CDR2 FQGNSA. Trimming removed 2 bases at V and 3 bases at J, with 8 bases between. The CDR3, as DNA: TGTGCCAGCAGCTTAAGCAGTATCTACGAGCAGTACTTC. This encodes CASSLSSIYEQYF.

This chain uses TRBV7-9 with TRBJ2-2; unclear D gene. V lost 4 bases to trimming and J lost 1 base, with 7 bases between them. The CDR3 has 14 amino acids. Germline V gives CDR1 SEHNR, CDR2 FQNEAQ (reference sequence). The CDR3 region has the DNA TGTGCCAGCAGCTCCTGGGGGAACACCGGGGAGCTGTTTTTT. Its translation: CASSSWGNTGELFF.

The rearrangement uses TRBV4-2 and TRBJ2-1, with D perhaps TRBD2 (5 bases). The CDR3 runs to 15 residues. The V and J ends lost 3 bases and 4 bases respectively, with 13 bases between them. CDR1 and CDR2 from the germline V gene are LGHNA and YNFKEQ. The CDR3 bases are TGTGCCAGCAGCCAGACTATCGGGATTTACAATGAGCAGTTCTTC. Encoded protein: CASSQTIGIYNEQFF.

The rearrangement uses TRBV7-6 and TRBJ2-3; tentatively, D is TRBD1 (7 bases). V was pared by 2 bases and J by 3 bases, with 21 bases between. The CDR3 is made up of 18 amino acids. Germline loops: CDR1 SGHVS, CDR2 FNYEAQ. In DNA, the CDR3 is TGTGCCAGCAGCTTAACCCCCGAGGAGGGGGCATTTACAGATACGCAGTATTTT. Protein product: CASSLTPEEGAFTDTQYF.

The rearrangement uses TRBV5-4 and TRBJ2-1; no definite D call. The V gene's germline CDR1 is SGHNT and CDR2 YYREEE (reference sequence). Trimming took off 3 bases at V and 0 bases at J, with 13 bases between the two ends. The CDR3 has 16 amino acids. The CDR3 spells CASSSRVESSYNEQFF. The CDR3, as DNA: TGTGCCAGCAGCTCCCGGGTGGAAAGCTCCTACAATGAGCAGTTCTTC.

The chain has TRBV19 and TRBJ2-7, with TRBD1 identical over 8 bases. This CDR3 contains 15 residues. The V segment lost 5 bases and the J segment 0 bases; nucleotides outside the gene matches: 6. The germline CDR1 and CDR2 sequences are LNHDA and SQIVND (reference sequence). This chain's CDR3 is CASSFLGQASYEQYF. CDR3 bases: TGTGCCAGTAGTTTCCTGGGACAGGCCTCCTACGAGCAGTACTTC.

V gene TRBV7-2 combines with J gene TRBJ2-5, with D perhaps TRBD2 (5 bases). This CDR3 is built from 17 residues. Trimming removed 5 bases at V and 5 bases at J, with 24 bases between. Germline lookup yields CDR1 SGHTA and CDR2 FQGNSA. CDR3 in DNA: TGTGCCAGCAGCGCCCTCGCCCTAGCCCACTTTAGGGAGACCCAGTACTTC. Encoded protein: CASSALALAHFRETQYF.

This clone appeared once. The chain links TRBV7-2 to TRBJ2-7; 7 bases agree with TRBD2. This CDR3 region has 15 residues. Germline V CDR1 and CDR2: SGHTA, FQGNSA. Trimming cost V 1 base and J 3 bases; bases outside gene matches: 6. The CDR3 DNA sequence: TGTGCCAGCAGCTTAGATGGTGCGGGGGTCTACGAGCAGTACTTC. It translates to CASSLDGAGVYEQYF. The full variable domain, in which reference TRBV7-2 and TRBJ2-7 provide the parts outside the CDR3, is GAGVSQSPSNKVTEKGKDVELRCDPISGHTALYWYRQSLGQGLEFLIYFQGNSAPDKSGLPSDRFSAERTGGSVSTLTIQRTQQEDSAVYLCASSLDGAGVYEQYFGPGTRLTVT.

CDR3 region: CASSQVRGKAFF. Here the CDR3 DNA reads TGTGCCAGCAGCCAAGTTAGGGGGAAGGCTTTCTTT. The V gene is TRBV3-1 (or the pseudogene TRBV3-2), the J gene TRBJ1-1; D is possibly TRBD1 (6 bases). V lost 1 base to trimming and J lost 11 bases, with 11 bases between them. Germline CDR1 reads LGHDT; CDR2 reads YNNKEL (reference sequence). CDR3 length equals 12 residues.

The CDR3 sequence is CASSQAGLVEAFF. The CDR3 DNA reads TGTGCCAGCAGCCAAGCCGGCTTGGTTGAAGCTTTCTTT. The chain joins TRBV7-9 to TRBJ1-1; D ambiguous. V was shortened by 5 bases and J by 7 bases, with 14 bases between the two germline ends. The CDR3 spans 13 residues. Germline V lookup: CDR1 SEHNR, CDR2 FQNEAQ (reference sequence).

V gene TRBV4-1 combines with J gene TRBJ2-3; 11 bases agree with TRBD2. The CDR3 has 16 residues. V trimming: 5 bases; J trimming: 0 bases; junction bases outside the gene matches: 4. Germline V gives CDR1 MGHRA, CDR2 YSYEKL. The CDR3: CASSSRTSGSTDTQYF. The CDR3 bases are TGCGCCAGCAGCTCTCGGACTAGCGGGAGCACAGATACGCAGTATTTT.

CDR3 amino acids: CASSSRGGLGYTF. CDR3 bases: TGTGCCAGCAGCTCCCGCGGAGGGCTGGGCTACACCTTC. This rearrangement joins TRBV7-2 to TRBJ1-2; no definite D call. This CDR3 has 13 amino acids. Looked up from germline, CDR1 is SGHTA and CDR2 is FQGNSA. V was shortened by 4 bases and J by 8 bases, with 14 bases between the two germline ends.

J is TRBJ2-7 and V is TRBV7-2; tentative D call: TRBD2 (6 bases). The CDR3 is made up of 14 amino acids. Trimming left V 4 bases short and J 1 base short, with 11 bases between. Germline CDR1 reads SGHTA; CDR2 reads FQGNSA. This CDR3 reads CASSSLGLSYEQYF. The CDR3 DNA reads TGTGCCAGCAGCTCCTTGGGACTGTCCTACGAGCAGTACTTC.

CDR3 loop: CASSPVEGGRDNEQFF. CDR3 coding DNA: TGTGCCAGCAGCCCCGTTGAGGGGGGCCGAGACAATGAGCAGTTCTTC. The chain carries TRBV7-9 and TRBJ2-1; D is tentatively TRBD1 or TRBD2 (6 bases each). Per germline, CDR1 SEHNR and CDR2 FQNEAQ (reference sequence). The CDR3 loop spans 16 amino acids. Between the trimmed V and J ends, which lost 5 bases and 5 bases, there was a span of 19 bases.